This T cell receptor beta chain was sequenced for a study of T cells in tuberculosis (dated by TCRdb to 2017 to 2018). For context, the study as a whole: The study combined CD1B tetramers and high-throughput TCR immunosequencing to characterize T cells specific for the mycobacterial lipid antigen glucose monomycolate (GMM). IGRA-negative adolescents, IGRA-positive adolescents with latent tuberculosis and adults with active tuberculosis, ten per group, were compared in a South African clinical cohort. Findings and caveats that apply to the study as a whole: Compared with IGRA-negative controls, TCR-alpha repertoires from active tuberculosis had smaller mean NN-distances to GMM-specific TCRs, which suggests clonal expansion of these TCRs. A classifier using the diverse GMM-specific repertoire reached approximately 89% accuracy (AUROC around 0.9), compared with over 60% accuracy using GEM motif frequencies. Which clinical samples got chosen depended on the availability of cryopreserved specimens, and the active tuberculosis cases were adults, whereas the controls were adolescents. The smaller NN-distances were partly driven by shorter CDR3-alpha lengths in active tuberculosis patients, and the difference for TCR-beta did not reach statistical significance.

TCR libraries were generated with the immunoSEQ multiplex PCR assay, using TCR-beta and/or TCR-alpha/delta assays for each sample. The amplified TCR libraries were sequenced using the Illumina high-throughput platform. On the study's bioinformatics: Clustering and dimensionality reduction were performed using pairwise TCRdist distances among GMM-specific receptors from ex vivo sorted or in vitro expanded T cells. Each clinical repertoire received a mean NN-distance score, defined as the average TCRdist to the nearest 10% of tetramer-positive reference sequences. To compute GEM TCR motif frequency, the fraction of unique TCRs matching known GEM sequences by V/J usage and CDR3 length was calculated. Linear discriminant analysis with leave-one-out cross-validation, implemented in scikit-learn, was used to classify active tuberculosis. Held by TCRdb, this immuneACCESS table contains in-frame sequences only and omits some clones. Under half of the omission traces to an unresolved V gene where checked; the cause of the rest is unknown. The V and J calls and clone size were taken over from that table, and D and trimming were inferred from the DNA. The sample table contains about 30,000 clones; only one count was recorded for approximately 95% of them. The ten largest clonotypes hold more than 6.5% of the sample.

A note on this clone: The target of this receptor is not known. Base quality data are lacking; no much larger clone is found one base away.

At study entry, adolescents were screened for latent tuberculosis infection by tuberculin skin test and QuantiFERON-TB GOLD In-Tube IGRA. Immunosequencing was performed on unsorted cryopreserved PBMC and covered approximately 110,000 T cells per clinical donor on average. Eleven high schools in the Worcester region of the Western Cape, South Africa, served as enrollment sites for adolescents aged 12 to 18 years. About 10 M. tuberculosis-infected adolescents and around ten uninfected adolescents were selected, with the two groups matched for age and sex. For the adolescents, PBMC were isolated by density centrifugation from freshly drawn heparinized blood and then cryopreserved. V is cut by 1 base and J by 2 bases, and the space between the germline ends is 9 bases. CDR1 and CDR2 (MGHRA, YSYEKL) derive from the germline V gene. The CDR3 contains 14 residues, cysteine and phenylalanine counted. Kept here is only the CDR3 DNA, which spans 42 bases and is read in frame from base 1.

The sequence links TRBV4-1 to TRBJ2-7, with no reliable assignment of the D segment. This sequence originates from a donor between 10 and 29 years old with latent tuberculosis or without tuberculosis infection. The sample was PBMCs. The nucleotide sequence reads TGCGCCAGCAGCCAAGGCAGTCCAACCTACGAGCAGTACTTC. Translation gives CASSQGSPTYEQYF.